One and the same sample provided the 3 T cell receptor beta chains below, sequenced in a study of beta chain features in type 1 diabetes. Overall study results and limits: Among patients with Type 1 diabetes, TCRB CDR3s were moderately but significantly shorter in every one of the four CD4+ subsets.

These receptors lack a known antigen. What was sequenced were expressed TCRB transcripts, since all of the isolated RNA had been reverse transcribed. The assay was immunoSEQ multiplex PCR, and TCRdb's table has in-frame clones only and misses some. Among some 250,000 clones listed, 11% were seen once. The sequenced sample was naive CD4+ T cells from blood. The receptors were gathered from a man aged 25-45 years with type 1 diabetes.

Note on this clone: A junction boundary mismatches the germline segment, possibly from a read error. DNA for the CDR3: TGTGCTAGTGGTTCTCGAGGCTTT. The encoded protein is CASGSRGF. The chain joins TRBV12-5 to TRBJ1-6; D remains ambiguous. Germline V gene lookup returns CDR1 LGHNT and CDR2 FRNRAP. The CDR3 has 8 amino acids.

CDR3 amino acids: CASSLVPTGYSSYNEQFF. In DNA, the CDR3 is TGTGCCAGCAGCTTAGTGCCCACAGGATATAGCTCCTACAATGAGCAGTTCTTC. The V and J genes are TRBV11-2 and TRBJ2-1, with D perhaps matching TRBD1 (5 bases). The germline V gene has CDR1 SGHAT and CDR2 FQNNGV. The CDR3 length is 18 residues. Trimming shortened V by 1 base and J by 0 bases, and 16 bases separated the two germline ends.

This chain connects TRBV19 to TRBJ1-6; maybe TRBD1 (5 bases). The germline V and J ends were trimmed by 7 bases and 0 bases, with 7 bases remaining between them. The CDR3 covers 14 residues. Germline V lookup: CDR1 LNHDA, CDR2 SQIVND (reference sequence). In DNA, the CDR3 is TGTGCCAGTACCGACAGCTCCTATAATTCACCCCTCCACTTT. As protein: CASTDSSYNSPLHF. The entire variable domain, with the rest obtained from reference TRBV19 and TRBJ1-6, is as follows: DGGITQSPKYLFRKEGQNVTLSCEQNLNHDAMYWYRQDPGQGLRLIYYSQIVNDFQKGDIAEGYSVSREKKESFPLTVTSAQKNPTAFYLCASTDSSYNSPLHFGNGTRLTVT.